This T cell receptor (beta chain) was sequenced in a study of CD8 T cells in ankylosing spondylitis. Quantitative barcoded 5'-RACE was used to prepare TCR beta libraries. TCRdb ran MiXCR on the 5' RACE reads and lists one entry per CDR3 protein. The sample records 200,000 to 250,000 distinct CDR3 sequences, roughly 32% being singletons. The study, taken as a whole, reports: Typical of ankylosing spondylitis blood, it appeared, was a TCR beta motif of under 10 highly homologous variants. As reported, disease-linked clones showed significant enrichment in matched ankylosing spondylitis synovial fluid. Both synovial fluid and blood in reactive arthritis had previously been reported to carry some motif variants.

A remark on this clonotype: Its target is not known.

CDR1 and CDR2 (germline): SEHNR, FQNEAQ (reference sequence). This CDR3 spans 14 amino acids. The V gene end was trimmed by 2 bases and the J gene end by 4 bases; junction bases not matched to a gene: 4. The chain is built from TRBV7-9 and TRBJ2-7; 8 bases fit TRBD2. The TCR originated in a male donor with ankylosing spondylitis or in good health (not recorded which). The source material was blood, either unsorted or a sorted T cell fraction (not recorded which). In nucleotides, the CDR3 is TGTGCCAGCAGCTTAATGGCGGGGGGTTACGAGCAGTACTTC. Its translation is CASSLMAGGYEQYF.